This TCR beta chain is from a study of blood T cell repertoires in COVID-19. The trim removed 1 base at V and 1 base at J, leaving 3 bases unmatched. This CDR3 has 16 amino acids. The germline V gene encodes CDR1 SEHNR and CDR2 FQNEAQ (reference sequence). TCRdb keeps only in-frame clones here, not all; method: immunoSEQ multiplex PCR. Of tens of thousands of clones listed, roughly 80% are singletons. The chain links TRBV7-9 to TRBJ2-5; 10 nucleotides align to TRBD2. The sample taken for sequencing was peripheral blood. This receptor was identified in a human donor with acute or convalescent COVID-19. The donor label of this sample is uncertain. The CDR3 region is CASSLGSGGAQETQYF. CDR3 DNA sequence: TGTGCCAGCAGCTTAGGGAGCGGGGGGGCCCAAGAGACCCAGTACTTC.